The 10 T cell receptor beta chains below all came from one sample that was sequenced in a study of cytomegalovirus exposure and HLA in healthy donors. Assay used: immunoSEQ multiplex PCR; TCRdb lists only in-frame clones, some missing. Among around 230,000 clones listed, approximately 86% were seen once. The sample consisted of PBMCs. These receptor sequences come from a woman under 40 in good health and CMV-seropositive.

This rearrangement joins TRBV11-2 to TRBJ1-4; perhaps TRBD1 as D (6 bases). This CDR3 comprises 16 residues. CDR1 is SGHAT, CDR2 FQNNGV, per germline. Trimming cost V 2 bases and J 2 bases, with 12 bases left between them. The CDR3 DNA reads as TGTGCCAGCAGCTTATGGGGGCGTAAGACTAATGAAAAACTGTTTTTT. Its translation is CASSLWGRKTNEKLFF.

The rearrangement links TRBV6-1 to TRBJ2-2, with 7 bases lining up with TRBD1. CDR1 MNHNS and CDR2 SASEGT come from the germline V gene. V was pared by 8 bases and J by 1 base, with 4 bases of the junction left unmatched. The CDR3 sequence is 14 residues long. CDR3 nucleotide sequence: TGTGCCAGCGTAAGGACAGGGAACACCGGGGAGCTGTTTTTT. This translates into CASVRTGNTGELFF.

The CDR3 DNA is TGTGCCAGTAGTTTTAGCGGGAGGCCCAACACCGGGGAGCTGTTTTTT. This translates into CASSFSGRPNTGELFF. The V call is TRBV19, the J call TRBJ2-2, with 10 bases that match TRBD2. This CDR3 contains 16 residues. With V trimmed by 5 bases and J by 2 bases, 5 bases remained unmatched. The V gene's germline CDR1 is LNHDA and CDR2 SQIVND (reference sequence).

The chain employs TRBV5-1 and TRBJ1-1; D perhaps matches TRBD1 (6 bases). Trimming left V 2 bases short and J 4 bases short, with 15 bases between. This CDR3 region has 15 residues. CDR1 is SGHRS, CDR2 YFSETQ, per germline. The CDR3 DNA follows: TGCGCCAGCAGCTTAACAGGGCGAGGGGGCACTGAAGCTTTCTTT. Translating it yields CASSLTGRGGTEAFF.

The rearrangement joins TRBV6-4 to TRBJ2-4; D is unclear. The V gene lost 2 bases and the J gene lost 2 bases, with 13 bases spanning the gap. The CDR3 sequence is 16 residues long. Germline V gene lookup returns CDR1 MRHNA and CDR2 SNTAGT. The CDR3 coding sequence is TGTGCCAGCAGTGACCTTAGACACCTCCCCAAAAACATTCAGTACTTC. It is translated as CASSDLRHLPKNIQYF.

The chain combines TRBV6-5 with TRBJ1-2; 7 bases are a match to TRBD1. Trimming took 2 bases from V and 5 from J; bases not matched to a gene: 5. This CDR3 has 14 amino acids. The germline CDR1 and CDR2 sequences are MNHEY and SVGAGI. The CDR3 DNA is TGTGCCAGCAGTTACCAGGGGGTTGGATATGGCTACACCTTC. Translating gives CASSYQGVGYGYTF.

The rearrangement uses TRBV2 and TRBJ2-5; D perhaps matches TRBD2 (7 bases). CDR3 size: 15 residues. Trimming shortened V by 3 bases and J by 4 bases, and 15 bases separated the two germline ends. The V gene's germline CDR1 is SNHLY and CDR2 FYNNEI. The CDR3 sequence is CASSDQGGAAETQYF. The CDR3 nucleotides read TGTGCCAGCAGTGATCAAGGGGGGGCTGCAGAGACCCAGTACTTC.

This chain links TRBV27 with TRBJ2-7; TRBD1 might be the D (6 bases). CDR3 length: 14 amino acids. Germline CDR1 MNHEY, CDR2 SMNVEV (reference sequence). Trimming left V 3 bases short and J 2 bases short, with 11 bases between. For the CDR3, the DNA is TGTGCCAGCAGTTTGACAGGCGGTCCCTACGAGCAGTACTTC. Amino acids: CASSLTGGPYEQYF.

The chain recombines TRBV19 with TRBJ2-1; D ambiguous. Germline V gene lookup returns CDR1 LNHDA and CDR2 SQIVND (reference sequence). The CDR3 covers 12 residues. Trimming left V 5 bases short and J 6 bases short, with 8 bases between. CDR3 protein: CASSRQVNEQFF. The CDR3 DNA sequence: TGTGCCAGTAGTCGGCAGGTCAATGAGCAGTTCTTC.

In regard to this clone: This sample includes further DNA sequences coding for the same CDR3. The chain joins TRBV28 to TRBJ2-2, with D possibly being TRBD1 (6 bases). V lost 5 bases to trimming and J lost 8 bases, with 12 bases between them. Germline V gives CDR1 MDHEN, CDR2 SYDVKM. The CDR3 runs 13 residues. CDR3 nucleotide sequence: TGTGCCAGCAGTCTACAGGGTACAGGGGAGCTGTTTTTT. It encodes CASSLQGTGELFF.